This T cell receptor (beta chain) was obtained from a study of shared clonotypes between healthy human individuals (dated by TCRdb to about 2020). Regarding the study in general: The cohort comprised a couple of women and three men aged 18 to 49 years. Per donor, three plates each were used for CD4 naive and CD4 memory, two for CD8 naive, and one for CD8 memory. To estimate repertoire size and how much clonotype sharing occurs between individuals, the study deeply sequenced the blood TCR repertoires of five healthy adults. Different laboratories and diverse techniques were used to prepare libraries and sequence TCR repertoires, to increase sequencing depth and limit assay-specific biases. Per donor, leukapheresis produced somewhere between about 0.85 and 8.9 billion PBMCs.

Using the deep immunoSEQ assay, multiplex PCR amplified TCR CDR3 regions from genomic DNA. Extracted genomic DNA from each cell subset was distributed evenly across all wells of several immunoSEQ 96-well plates, and each plate was treated as a replicate. For sorted subsets, 200 to 250 ng genomic DNA, equal to tens of thousands of T cell genomes, was loaded into each replicate PCR. Purified libraries were quantified with a Qubit 3.0 fluorometer, sized on a Bioanalyzer 2100, and re-quantified with the KAPA Library Quantification kit. Every immunoSEQ 96-well plate was sequenced on a separate single-read 150-cycle Illumina NextSeq 550 flow cell. The authors' pipeline ran thus. Because the immunoSEQ output included only junctional sequences and no quality scores, the filtering could not be the same as the filtering used for full-length reads. Sequences were annotated with PyIR, a Python wrapper for IgBLAST v1.9, using IMGT germline references to assign V/J genes and CDR3. Reads were filtered out if the reads had weak V/J assignments (E-value above 1e-6), no CDR3, stop codons, out-of-frame junctions, or ambiguous translated residues. V3J clonotypes were defined as sequences sharing the same inferred V gene, J gene, and CDR3 amino acid sequence. To compute the percentage overlap between repertoires, the number of shared unique clonotypes was divided by the size of the smaller repertoire. Repertoire richness was assessed with RTK rarefaction, the Chao1 estimator, and Recon v2.1 estimates of unobserved clonotypes. Generation probabilities were computed with OLGA for all TCRbeta clonotypes obtained by the gDNA method from several donors. In its TCRdb copy, this immuneACCESS table keeps in-frame sequences only and misses some clones. Where compared with another copy, unresolved V genes explain less than half of these, and the others have no known cause. V and J calls plus clone size are reproduced from that table; the DNA served to infer D and trimming. Counted in this sample were a few million clones; 92% of them appeared once. Together, the top ten hold 0.3% to 0.4% of the sample.

Overall study outcomes, separate from this receptor: Based on pairwise subsampling, the degree of clonotype sharing among donors was expected to be affected by sequencing depth. Rarefaction of sorted-subset datasets indicated incomplete sequencing despite the large sequencing depth. Only blood was sampled, and tissue TCR repertoires likely differ from those in blood. Clonotypes shared by all four sorted-subset donors showed higher generation probabilities than non-shared clonotypes. Across a few donors, roughly 5% of naive CD4, approximately 3.5% of naive CD8, roughly 2.2% of memory CD4, and approximately 0.42% of memory CD8 clonotypes were shared. The genetic and exposure-history diversity represented was limited by the small number of donors. Naive subsets generally had larger estimated clonotype richness than memory subsets.

Donors were healthy HIV-negative adults with no recently reported acute infections or vaccinations. Every donor was a Caucasian adult living in Nashville, Tennessee, USA. Magnetic negative selection was used to enrich CD4+ T cells, after which naive cells were positively selected on CD45RA and the negative fraction became the memory subset. Blood was collected by leukapheresis, and PBMCs were isolated by Ficoll-Histopaque density gradient centrifugation and then cryopreserved in liquid nitrogen vapor phase. Purity and quantity of every magnetically sorted T cell population were checked by analytical flow cytometry. From each sorted fraction, genomic DNA was isolated and quantified by UV absorbance on a Nanodrop 2000c. This clone was counted only a few times. No antigen is known for it. No qualities accompany the bases; no much larger clone lies one base away. CDR1 and CDR2 are drawn from the germline V gene: MNHEY, SVGAGI. The junction carries 11 bases between V and J, which are trimmed by 6 bases and 5 bases respectively. The CDR3 has 12 amino acids, counting the end cysteine and phenylalanine. The kept DNA is CDR3 alone, 36 bases in frame from the first base.

The sequencing sample was made of naive CD4+ T cells from PBMCs. The cell subset or site label of this sample denotes: CD45RA+ positively selected. The V gene is TRBV6-5 and the J gene is TRBJ2-7; the D region possibly corresponds to TRBD1 (6 bases align). The TCR comes from a man between 18 and 29 years old in good health. Some clones in this sample may be carry-over from other donors' samples. The bases are TGTGCCAGCAGACAGGGTAGGAACGAGCAGTACTTC. Protein translation: CASRQGRNEQYF.